The present T cell receptor (beta chain) was sequenced within a study of cytomegalovirus exposure and HLA in healthy donors. As for this clone: What it binds is unknown.

Study-wide results and caveats: Certain sequence variants were highly shared and formed a cluster, and this cluster was likely a sequencing artifact.

After removal of 5 bases from V and 7 bases from J, the junction contained 15 bases not matched to a gene. This CDR3 contains 17 residues. In germline, CDR1 is LNHNV, CDR2 YYDKDF (reference sequence). It was with 60 Vbeta and 13 Jbeta primers that the PCR ran. Generated by immunoSEQ multiplex PCR, the TCRdb table keeps only in-frame clones and is missing some. This sample's table has tens of thousands of clones. The chain employs TRBV15 and TRBJ2-2; TRBD1 matches at 8 bases. Sequences were obtained from PBMCs. This TCR came from a male donor in good health and CMV-seropositive. CDR3 sequence reads: CATSGPRQGNVDGELFF. The CDR3, as DNA: TGTGCCACCAGCGGCCCAAGACAGGGGAACGTCGACGGGGAGCTGTTTTTT.